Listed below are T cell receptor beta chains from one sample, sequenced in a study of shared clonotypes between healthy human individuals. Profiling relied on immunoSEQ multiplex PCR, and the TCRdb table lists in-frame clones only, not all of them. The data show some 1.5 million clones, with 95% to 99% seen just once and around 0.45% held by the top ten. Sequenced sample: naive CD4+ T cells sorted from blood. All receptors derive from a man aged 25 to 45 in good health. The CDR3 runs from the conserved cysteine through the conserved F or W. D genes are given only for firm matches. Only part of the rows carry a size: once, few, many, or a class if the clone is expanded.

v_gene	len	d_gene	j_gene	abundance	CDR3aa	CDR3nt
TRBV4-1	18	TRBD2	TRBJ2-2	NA	CASSQGTSGRFHTGELFF	TGCGCCAGCAGCCAGGGGACTAGCGGGAGGTTCCACACCGGGGAGCTGTTTTTT
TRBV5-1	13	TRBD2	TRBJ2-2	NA	CASTIAGTGELFF	TGCGCCAGCACGATAGCGGGAACCGGGGAGCTGTTTTTT
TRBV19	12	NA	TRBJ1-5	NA	CASKFSNQPQHF	TGTGCCAGTAAATTTAGCAATCAGCCCCAGCATTTT
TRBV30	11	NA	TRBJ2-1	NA	CAWSVGQVSFF	TGTGCCTGGAGTGTAGGGCAGGTGAGCTTCTTC
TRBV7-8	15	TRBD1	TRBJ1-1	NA	CASSLTGGANTEAFF	TGTGCCAGCAGCTTGACAGGGGGCGCGAACACTGAAGCTTTCTTT
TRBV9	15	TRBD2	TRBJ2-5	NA	CASSVGTSGRETQYF	TGTGCCAGCAGCGTAGGGACTAGCGGGAGAGAGACCCAGTACTTC
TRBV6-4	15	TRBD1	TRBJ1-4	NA	CASSERGQGGEKLFF	TGTGCCAGCAGTGAACGCGGACAGGGAGGTGAAAAACTGTTTTTT
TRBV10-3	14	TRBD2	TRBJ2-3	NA	CAIRLAGTTDTQYF	TGTGCCATCAGACTAGCGGGGACCACAGATACGCAGTATTTT
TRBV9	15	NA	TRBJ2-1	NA	CASSGSSVGYNEQFF	TGTGCCAGCAGCGGGAGCTCTGTAGGGTACAATGAGCAGTTCTTC
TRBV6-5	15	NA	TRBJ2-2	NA	CASSLRAAHTGELFF	TGTGCCAGCAGTTTGAGGGCGGCCCACACCGGGGAGCTGTTTTTT
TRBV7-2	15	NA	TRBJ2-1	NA	CASSLVADSYNEQFF	TGTGCCAGCAGCTTAGTTGCGGACTCCTACAATGAGCAGTTCTTC
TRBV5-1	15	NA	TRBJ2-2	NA	CASSFGSPNTGELFF	TGCGCCAGCAGCTTCGGCTCTCCGAACACCGGGGAGCTGTTTTTT
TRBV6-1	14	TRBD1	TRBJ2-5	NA	CASSKDRVQETQYF	TGTGCCAGCAGTAAAGACAGGGTACAAGAGACCCAGTACTTC
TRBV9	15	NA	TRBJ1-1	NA	CASSVDGTLNTEAFF	TGTGCCAGCAGCGTAGACGGGACATTGAACACTGAAGCTTTCTTT
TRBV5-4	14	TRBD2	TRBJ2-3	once	CASSLPGRHDTQYF	TGTGCCAGCAGCTTACCCGGGAGGCACGATACGCAGTATTTT
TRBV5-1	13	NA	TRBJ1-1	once	CASTTGTNTEAFF	TGCGCCAGCACTACAGGGACGAACACTGAAGCTTTCTTT
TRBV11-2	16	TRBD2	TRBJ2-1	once	CASSRAGTSSYNEQFF	TGTGCCAGCAGCAGAGCCGGGACTAGCTCCTACAATGAGCAGTTCTTC
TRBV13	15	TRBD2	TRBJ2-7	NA	CASSPTSGRSYEQYF	TGTGCCAGCAGCCCTACTAGCGGGAGGTCTTATGAGCAGTACTTC
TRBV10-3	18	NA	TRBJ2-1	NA	CAISGPSGLISSYNEQFF	TGTGCCATCAGTGGCCCATCGGGTTTGATAAGCTCCTACAATGAGCAGTTCTTC
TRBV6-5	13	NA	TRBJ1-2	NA	CASSYGRDGGYTF	TGTGCCAGCAGTTATGGCAGGGATGGCGGCTACACCTTC
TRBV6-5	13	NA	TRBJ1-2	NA	CASSTRDNYGYTF	TGTGCCAGCAGTACCCGGGACAACTATGGCTACACCTTC
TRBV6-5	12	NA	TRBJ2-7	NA	CASSARGYEQYF	TGTGCCAGCAGTGCCCGGGGGTACGAGCAGTACTTC
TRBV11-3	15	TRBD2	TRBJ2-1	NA	CASSFSSGSYNEQFF	TGTGCCAGCAGCTTTTCTAGCGGATCCTACAATGAGCAGTTCTTC
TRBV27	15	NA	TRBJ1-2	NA	CASSFLGTENYGYTF	TGTGCCAGCAGTTTTCTCGGGACCGAGAACTATGGCTACACCTTC
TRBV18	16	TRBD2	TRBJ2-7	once	CASSPEVSSGTYEQYF	TGTGCCAGCTCACCCGAAGTTTCTAGCGGAACCTACGAGCAGTACTTC
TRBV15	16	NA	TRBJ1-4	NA	CATSRSSANPNEKLFF	TGTGCCACCAGCCGAAGCTCGGCAAATCCGAATGAAAAACTGTTTTTT
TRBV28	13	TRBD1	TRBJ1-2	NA	CASSQGQNYGYTF	TGTGCCAGCAGTCAGGGACAGAACTATGGCTACACCTTC
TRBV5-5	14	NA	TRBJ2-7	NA	CASSLERYSYEQYF	TGTGCCAGCAGCTTGGAGCGATACTCCTACGAGCAGTACTTC
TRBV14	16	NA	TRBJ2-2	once	CASSPVVGARTGELFF	TGTGCCAGCAGCCCGGTAGTTGGGGCGCGAACCGGGGAGCTGTTTTTT
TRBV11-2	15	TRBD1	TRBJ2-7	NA	CASSLRDRGLYEQYF	TGTGCCAGCAGCTTACGTGACAGGGGGTTATACGAGCAGTACTTC
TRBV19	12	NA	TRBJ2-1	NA	CASRDHYNEQFF	TGTGCCAGTAGGGACCATTACAATGAGCAGTTCTTC
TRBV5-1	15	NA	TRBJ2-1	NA	CASSSQGPSYNEQFF	TGCGCCAGCAGCTCTCAGGGCCCCTCCTACAATGAGCAGTTCTTC
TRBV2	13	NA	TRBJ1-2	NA	CASSAGTRYGYTF	TGTGCCAGCAGTGCCGGGACTCGCTATGGCTACACCTTC
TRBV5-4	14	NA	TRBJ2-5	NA	CASSTPGLQETQYF	TGTGCCAGCAGCACTCCGGGACTCCAAGAGACCCAGTACTTC
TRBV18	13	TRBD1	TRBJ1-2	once	CASSLDRAYGYTF	TGTGCCAGCTCACTAGACAGGGCCTATGGCTACACCTTC
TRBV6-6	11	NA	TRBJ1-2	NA	CASSRGTGYTF	TGTGCCAGCAGCCGCGGGACTGGTTACACCTTC
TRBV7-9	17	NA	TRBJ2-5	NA	CASSSNQFHGLGETQYF	TGTGCCAGCAGCTCAAACCAGTTTCACGGACTGGGAGAGACCCAGTACTTC
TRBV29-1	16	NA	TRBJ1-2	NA	CSVEDRKTGTNYGYTF	TGCAGCGTTGAAGATCGCAAGACAGGCACGAACTATGGCTACACCTTC
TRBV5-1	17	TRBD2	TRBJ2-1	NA	CASSLLAGTSTSNEQFF	TGCGCCAGCAGCTTACTAGCGGGAACCTCTACATCCAATGAGCAGTTCTTC
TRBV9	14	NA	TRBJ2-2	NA	CASSPGGNTGELFF	TGTGCCAGCAGCCCCGGGGGGAACACCGGGGAGCTGTTTTTT